This T cell receptor (beta chain) was documented in a study of identifying expanded T cells in peripheral blood. Profiled with immunoSEQ multiplex PCR; TCRdb holds only in-frame clones, not every one. This sample has some 99,000 clones, with 88% found just once. This CDR3 contains 15 residues. CDR1 is MDHEN, CDR2 SYDVKM, per germline. V lost 3 bases to trimming and J lost 5 bases, with 14 bases between them. The sequence was collected from a person aged 18 to 69 in good health. Source material: blood. This rearrangement joins TRBV28 to TRBJ1-5; no clear D. The CDR3 region has the DNA TGTGCCAGCAGTTTCAACGGAGCCGTTCATCAGCCCCAGCATTTT. Translating it yields CASSFNGAVHQPQHF.